Each of the 19 T cell receptor beta chains below was sequenced from the same sample in a study of blood T cell repertoires in COVID-19 (dated by TCRdb to the early 2020s). The library was prepared using the immunoSEQ multiplex PCR assay. The source is immuneACCESS, and TCRdb retained only in-frame sequences with V and J called. Part of the clones is not carried over; for the studies checked, unresolved V genes explain less than half of this, and the remainder is unexplained. The table for this sample lists about 240,000 clones; about nine tenths of them were counted only once. In total, the top ten clones hold 0.8% to 0.95% of the sample. The material sequenced was peripheral blood. The receptors stem from a man in his thirties or forties with COVID-19, enrolled during active disease.

The rearrangement joins TRBV7-9 to TRBJ1-6; 8 positions match TRBD1. Germline lookup yields CDR1 SEHNR and CDR2 FQNEAQ (reference sequence). This CDR3 contains 14 residues. With 4 bases clipped from V and 10 bases from J, the junction kept 6 bases outside the gene matches. CDR3: CASSSSGGLSPLHF. The DNA for the CDR3 is TGTGCCAGCAGCTCGTCAGGGGGCTTATCACCCCTCCACTTT.

CDR3 amino acids: CASSPQGFSTYEQYF. CDR3 bases: TGTGCCAGCAGCCCACAGGGCTTTAGCACCTACGAGCAGTACTTC. J is TRBJ2-7 and V is TRBV11-2; D perhaps matches TRBD1 (6 bases). The CDR3 spans 15 residues. CDR1 and CDR2 from the germline V gene are SGHAT and FQNNGV. V lost 5 bases and J 2 bases, leaving 16 bases between the germline ends.

V is TRBV2 and J is TRBJ1-1, with TRBD1 as a possible D gene (6 bases). Germline V gene sequence: CDR1 SNHLY, CDR2 FYNNEI. V lost 6 bases, J lost 0 bases, and 17 bases lay in between. The length of the CDR3 is 16 residues. The CDR3 bases are TGTGCCAGCAGAGACCCAGGGGATAATGTGAACACTGAAGCTTTCTTT. It specifies CASRDPGDNVNTEAFF.

This clone appeared a single time. The rearrangement uses TRBV3-1 (or the pseudogene TRBV3-2) and TRBJ1-5; D might be TRBD1 (5 bases). The CDR3 has 14 residues. Germline CDR1 LGHDT, CDR2 YNNKEL (reference sequence). Trimming took off 1 base at V and 5 bases at J, with 9 bases between the two ends. CDR3 protein: CASSQGRGHQPQHF. CDR3 coding DNA: TGTGCCAGCAGCCAAGGTAGGGGCCATCAGCCCCAGCATTTT.

The chain has TRBV6-6 and TRBJ1-4; weak D call: TRBD1 (5 bases). The V gene's germline CDR1 is MNHNY and CDR2 SVGAGI (reference sequence). V was pared by 5 bases and J by 0 bases, with 16 bases between. CDR3 length equals 17 residues. The CDR3 DNA is TGTGCCAGCAGTCGCGGGGCGGGGGTCACAACTAATGAAAAACTGTTTTTT. Encoded protein: CASSRGAGVTTNEKLFF.

This clone was seen once. V is TRBV5-1 and J is TRBJ1-3; tentatively, D is TRBD1 (5 bases). This CDR3 has 14 residues. Germline V lookup: CDR1 SGHRS, CDR2 YFSETQ. With 4 bases removed from V and 4 bases from J, the gap between germline ends came to 12 bases. CDR3 loop: CASSGHGVGNTIYF. In DNA, the CDR3 is TGCGCCAGCAGCGGACATGGAGTGGGAAACACCATATATTTT.

The DNA of the CDR3 is TGCAGCGTCGCCGACAGGGATCAGCCCCAGCATTTT. Translating gives CSVADRDQPQHF. V and J are TRBV29-1 and TRBJ1-5; 7 bases align to TRBD1. Germline V gene sequence: CDR1 SQVTM, CDR2 ANQGSEA. V shed 6 bases and J 5 bases; nucleotides not matched to a gene: 4. There are 12 residues in the CDR3.

The V call is TRBV5-1, the J call TRBJ2-3; TRBD1 agrees at 7 bases. The CDR3 extends over 16 amino acids. Germline values: CDR1 SGHRS, CDR2 YFSETQ. With V trimmed by 0 bases and J by 6 bases, 10 bases remained unmatched. The CDR3 region is CASSLVFDRVKDTQYF. In DNA, the CDR3 is TGCGCCAGCAGCTTGGTCTTCGACAGGGTCAAGGATACGCAGTATTTT. Together with reference TRBV5-1 and TRBJ2-3, the CDR3 gives the full variable domain: KAGVTQTPRYLIKTRGQQVTLSCSPISGHRSVSWYQQTPGQGLQFLFEYFSETQRNKGNFPGRFSGRQFSNSRSEMNVSTLELGDSALYLCASSLVFDRVKDTQYFGPGTRLTVL.

V gene TRBV5-1 combines with J gene TRBJ1-2; D remains unclear. This CDR3 region has 14 residues. The germline gives CDR1 SGHRS, CDR2 YFSETQ. The V gene lost 0 bases and the J gene lost 7 bases, with 13 bases spanning the gap. The CDR3 spells CASSLDASSSGYTF. CDR3 bases: TGCGCCAGCAGCTTGGATGCGTCGTCTAGTGGCTACACCTTC.

CDR3 protein: CASLRLLAEKETQYF. DNA for the CDR3: TGTGCCAGTCTTAGGCTGCTAGCAGAAAAAGAGACCCAGTACTTC. The genes are TRBV2 and TRBJ2-5; weak D call: TRBD2 (5 bases). Germline V gene lookup returns CDR1 SNHLY and CDR2 FYNNEI. Trimming cost V 9 bases and J 3 bases, with 20 bases left between them. The CDR3 extends over 15 amino acids.

The chain has TRBV29-1 and TRBJ1-4; 8 bases map to TRBD1. The V and J ends lost 6 bases and 5 bases, in that order; junction bases with no gene match: 5. This CDR3 is built from 13 residues. Germline CDR1 is SQVTM and CDR2 is ANQGSEA. The DNA for the CDR3 is TGCAGCGTACGGACAGGGCAGAATGAAAAACTGTTTTTT. It specifies CSVRTGQNEKLFF.

This chain joins TRBV27 and TRBJ1-5; D is ambiguous. CDR3 length: 14 amino acids. V shed 3 bases and J shed 2 bases, with 8 bases lying between them. CDR1 and CDR2 (germline): MNHEY, SMNVEV (reference sequence). The CDR3 sequence is CASSFAAGNQPQHF. DNA for the CDR3: TGTGCCAGCAGTTTTGCAGCGGGCAATCAGCCCCAGCATTTT.

The chain has TRBV11-2 and TRBJ1-6, with TRBD1 matching 9 bases. Germline CDR1 and CDR2: SGHAT and FQNNGV. This CDR3 has 16 residues. The V and J ends lost 3 bases and 9 bases, in that order; junction bases with no gene match: 9. CDR3 protein: CASSLATGGEGSPLHF. The CDR3 DNA sequence: TGTGCCAGCAGCTTGGCTACAGGGGGCGAGGGTTCACCCCTCCACTTT. Variable domain in full (rest from reference TRBV11-2 and TRBJ1-6): EAGVAQSPRYKIIEKRQSVAFWCNPISGHATLYWYQQILGQGPKLLIQFQNNGVVDDSQLPKDRFSAERLKGVDSTLKIQPAKLEDSAVYLCASSLATGGEGSPLHFGNGTRLTVT.

The chain carries TRBV10-3 and TRBJ1-3, with 7 bases aligning to TRBD1. The CDR3 has 15 residues. Trimming at V came to 8 bases and at J to 1 base, leaving 8 bases not matched to a gene. Germline CDR1 and CDR2: ENHRY and SYGVKD. The CDR3 protein is CAIGGQPGSGNTIYF. The CDR3 region has the DNA TGTGCCATCGGGGGACAGCCAGGATCTGGAAACACCATATATTTT.

The rearrangement uses TRBV7-6 and TRBJ1-5, with D hard to call. Germline V CDR1 and CDR2: SGHVS, FNYEAQ. The ends were cut back, 0 bases at V and 7 bases at J, with 10 bases in the middle. The length of the CDR3 is 14 residues. The CDR3 nucleotides read TGTGCCAGCAGCTTAGCAGGAGGTTCCCAGCCCCAGCATTTT. It is translated as CASSLAGGSQPQHF. Supplemented by reference TRBV7-6 and TRBJ1-5, the full variable domain reads GAGVSQSPRYKVTKRGQDVALRCDPISGHVSLYWYRQALGQGPEFLTYFNYEAQQDKSGLPNDRFSAERPEGSISTLTIQRTEQRDSAMYRCASSLAGGSQPQHFGDGTRLSIL.

CDR3 sequence reads: CASSRTGTGGRNTGELFF. The CDR3 nucleotides read TGTGCCAGCAGCCGGACCGGGACAGGGGGCCGGAACACCGGGGAGCTGTTTTTT. This chain connects TRBV4-2 to TRBJ2-2; 12 bases match TRBD1. The CDR3 totals 18 residues. The ends lost 4 bases at V and 1 base at J; junction bases unmatched: 7. The V gene's germline CDR1 is LGHNA and CDR2 YNFKEQ.

The chain joins TRBV2 to TRBJ1-2; TRBD1 agrees at 7 bases. Germline V gene sequence: CDR1 SNHLY, CDR2 FYNNEI. Trimming at V came to 7 bases and at J to 4 bases, leaving 12 bases not matched to a gene. CDR3 size: 15 residues. The CDR3 region is CASKTGTVSTYGYTF. CDR3 DNA: TGTGCCAGCAAAACCGGGACAGTGTCGACCTATGGCTACACCTTC.

The chain joins TRBV10-3 to TRBJ1-2; D is possibly TRBD1 (5 bases). Trimming shortened V by 6 bases and J by 3 bases, and 11 bases separated the two germline ends. The CDR3 runs to 13 residues. CDR1 is ENHRY, CDR2 SYGVKD, per germline. The CDR3 DNA follows: TGTGCCATCAGCGAAACAGGATACTATGGCTACACCTTC. Translating gives CAISETGYYGYTF.

V is TRBV5-1 and J is TRBJ2-6; the match to TRBD1 covers 12 bases. The CDR3 is 18 residues long. In germline, CDR1 is SGHRS, CDR2 YFSETQ. Trimming removed 1 base from V and 4 bases from J; junction bases left unmatched: 6. The CDR3 DNA reads TGCGCCAGCAGCTTGTTCGGGACAGGGGGCTCGGGGGCCAACGTCCTGACTTTC. Protein sequence: CASSLFGTGGSGANVLTF.